These 6 T cell receptor beta chains share one sample of origin, sequenced in a study of a mutant IDH1 vaccine in newly diagnosed glioma. Their specific antigens are unknown. Time point meaning: week 47, end of study. What each vaccine dose contained was 300 ug of mutant IDH1 20-mer peptide, accompanied by topical imiquimod. The table came from immunoSEQ multiplex PCR; TCRdb's copy has only in-frame clones and leaves some out. The sample consists of 30,000 to 35,000 clones, about 83% of them appearing once. Sequenced material: PBMCs, taken from a glioma patient whose treatment included an IDH1 peptide vaccine. The origin of the receptors is a young woman with glioma.

V gene TRBV2 combines with J gene TRBJ2-1; 8 nucleotides line up with TRBD2. Germline V gene lookup returns CDR1 SNHLY and CDR2 FYNNEI. The length of the CDR3 is 16 residues. The V gene end was trimmed by 9 bases and the J gene end by 10 bases; junction bases not matched to a gene: 20. The CDR3 DNA is TGTGCCAGACTTCCTCCCTCGGGGGGGGGCCAAAGAGAGCAGTTCTTC. Translating it yields CARLPPSGGGQREQFF.

The rearrangement joins TRBV6-1 to TRBJ1-2; the D gene is possibly TRBD1 (6 bases). V lost 3 bases, J lost 1 base, and 9 bases lay in between. This CDR3 region has 14 residues. Germline V CDR1 and CDR2: MNHNS, SASEGT. The DNA of the CDR3 is TGTGCCAGCAGTGAGGCAGGGGTTAACTATGGCTACACCTTC. It translates to CASSEAGVNYGYTF.

The rearrangement links TRBV9 to TRBJ2-3; D is uncertain. The CDR3 extends over 13 amino acids. Germline V lookup: CDR1 SGDLS, CDR2 YYNGEE. Trimming pared 0 bases from V and 1 base from J, leaving 3 bases between. The CDR3 here is CASSVERTDTQYF. The CDR3 DNA follows: TGTGCCAGCAGCGTAGAGCGCACAGATACGCAGTATTTT.

This chain connects TRBV19 to TRBJ1-4; D is unresolved. Trimming took off 2 bases at V and 0 bases at J, with 10 bases between the two ends. This CDR3 has 16 residues. Germline V lookup: CDR1 LNHDA, CDR2 SQIVND (reference sequence). DNA of the CDR3: TGTGCCAGTAGTATACATGATGGTGCAACTAATGAAAAACTGTTTTTT. Its translation is CASSIHDGATNEKLFF. Filled out from reference TRBV19 and TRBJ1-4, the complete variable domain reads DGGITQSPKYLFRKEGQNVTLSCEQNLNHDAMYWYRQDPGQGLRLIYYSQIVNDFQKGDIAEGYSVSREKKESFPLTVTSAQKNPTAFYLCASSIHDGATNEKLFFGSGTQLSVL.

The CDR3 DNA is TGTGCCTGGGGGACAGGGAACTACGAGCAGTACTTC. Encoded protein: CAWGTGNYEQYF. The genes are TRBV30 and TRBJ2-7, with TRBD1 matching 9 bases. Germline V gene sequence: CDR1 GTSNPN, CDR2 SVGIG (reference sequence). CDR3 length equals 12 residues. J was trimmed by 3 bases and V by 5 bases; bases with no gene match: 2.

The chain carries TRBV7-9 and TRBJ2-6; D is unclear. The CDR3 extends over 13 amino acids. The V gene lost 0 bases and the J gene lost 3 bases, with 0 bases spanning the gap. Germline CDR1 SEHNR, CDR2 FQNEAQ (reference sequence). Here the CDR3 DNA reads TGTGCCAGCAGCTTAGCTGGGGCCAACGTCCTGACTTTC. Translated, it gives CASSLAGANVLTF.